This TCR beta chain was documented in a study of blood T cell repertoires in COVID-19 (dated by TCRdb to about 2020). Concerning the study at large: Collaborator samples came from the United States, Italy and Spain and covered acute and convalescent phases of COVID-19. The sample metadata nearly always contained a de-identified subject ID, COVID-19 status, age in years and sex. The samples were drawn from the first 160 participants of the ongoing ImmuneRACE study and from about 1,200 subjects provided by 6 global collaborators. The prospective study material was composed of cDNA or gDNA derived from T cells, B-cell-depleted T cells, or PBMCs. The repertoires were made available in a free public database intended to serve as a resource for research on the immune response to SARS-CoV-2. Where available, HLA class I and class II types were taken from metadata supplied by the sample provider and were not determined by assay-based typing. Deeply sampled blood TCRbeta repertoires from subjects exposed to, actively infected with, or recovered from COVID-19 were included in the dataset. Summary of the overall study and its limitations: How much clinical and demographic metadata was included differed by source and by participant, and the metadata was provided uncurated.

TCRbeta CDR3 regions were amplified from genomic DNA by means of the immunoSEQ Assay, a bias-controlled multiplex PCR. Per the authors' processing: The number of nucleated cells in each sample was estimated from the amplification of reference gene primers within the assay. To quantify the absolute abundance of each unique TCRbeta CDR3 rearrangement, sequence reads were collapsed and filtered. For each sample, productive Simpson clonality was calculated by taking the square root of Simpson's diversity index across productive rearrangements. Entries here come from immuneACCESS through TCRdb and include only in-frame sequences with V and J called. Some clones fail to appear in such tables; in the studies checked, an unresolved V gene covers under half of the shortfall, and the cause of the remainder is unknown. The V and J calls and the clone size are those of that table, but D and trimming were determined from the DNA. Recorded for this sample are approximately 67,000 clones; 91% of them occurred a single time. Approximately 7.5% of the sample is held by the ten biggest clonotypes.

The collaborating institutions used their own protocols to collect whole blood in K2EDTA tubes. For TCRbeta analysis, collaborators shipped samples in one of three forms: frozen whole blood, isolated PBMCs, or DNA extracted from either of those sample types. About this clone: Its antigen remains undetermined. Within one base of it there is no much larger clone, and no base qualities were kept.

Per the germline V gene, MDHEN is the CDR1 and SYDVKM is the CDR2. Inclusive of the bounding cysteine and phenylalanine, the CDR3 is 14 residues long. Just the 42-base CDR3 DNA is kept, in frame starting at base 1. V is shortened by 2 bases, J by 1 base, and the region joining them spans 8 bases. The clonotype originates from a human donor in a cohort sampled during active COVID-19. The sample consisted of peripheral blood. The rearranged segments are TRBV28 and TRBJ1-1; no D gene can be assigned with confidence. The encoded CDR3 is CASSLVRGNTEAFF. The sequenced DNA is TGTGCCAGCAGTTTAGTTCGGGGGAACACTGAAGCTTTCTTT.